A selection of T cell receptor beta chains follows, all from one sample in a study of Ad26.COV2.S vaccination and SARS-CoV-2 variants. Clones were sequenced by immunoSEQ multiplex PCR, and TCRdb holds only the in-frame ones, with some missing. Of some 300,000 clones listed, about 86% are singletons. This sample comprised peripheral blood, obtained in a trial of Ad26.COV2.S vaccine versus placebo. The receptors stem from a person aged 18-65 years who received the Ad26.COV2.S COVID-19 vaccine or a placebo. Each CDR3 is given without its conserved first and last residue. Each record gives: CDR3 length, V gene, CDR3 protein.

>13|TRBV6-5
ASSRSGGTGNTIY
>10|TRBV5-4
ASSLDVAEAF
>13|TRBV5-1
ASSLQGFPNYEQY
>10|TRBV10-3
AIGLEAREQF
>13|TRBV19
ASSSQTDSNQPQH
>13|TRBV5-1
ASSPGQSDSQPQH
>13|TRBV20-1
SASGGDRGHNEQF
>11|TRBV18
ASSTSAGYEQY
>15|TRBV19
ASSIVSQPGGGTEAF
>13|TRBV5-1
ASKTGSTSTDTQY
>15|TRBV9
ASSAVQRGPSYNEQF
>16|TRBV7-9
ASSLVGPPWERNQPQH
>12|TRBV5-6
ASSLLSQADEAF
>15|TRBV7-6
ASSPLVAAGGPDTQY
>12|TRBV6-5
ASCRVLGANVLT
>9|TRBV20-1
SGGSNQPQH
>10|TRBV12-3/TRBV12-4
ASSGLGGGYT
>16|TRBV5-1
ASSLEGSGLRISYEQY
>14|TRBV11-2
ASSSDTGRGLDTQY
>11|TRBV5-1
ASSLVGSYEQY
>12|TRBV10-2
ASSETHSNSPLH
>15|TRBV4-1
ASSQDMQSGNLYGYT
>12|TRBV7-8
ASMADSTSYEQY
>13|TRBV5-1
ASSPLGAPQETQY
>11|TRBV7-2
ASSLQGSGELF
>12|TRBV7-2
ASSLAGVKTEAF
>16|TRBV9
ASSPRLAGGQSYNEQF
>14|TRBV6-2/TRBV6-3
ASSAVMGKGTDTQY
>12|TRBV30
AWSVLDGGNEQF
>16|TRBV27
ASSRAGLAGGKNNEQF
>13|TRBV18
ASSPRTGYTDTQY
>14|TRBV14
ASSQTGAGSTDTQY
>13|TRBV7-9
ASSPLPQVSYEQY
>10|TRBV7-9
ASSLDEERYT
>13|TRBV5-6
ASSLASQSPGELF
>12|TRBV5-1
ASKVRTDLGEQY
>11|TRBV19
ASRFVEGDGYT
>9|TRBV3-1/TRBV3-2
ASSLYNEQF
>13|TRBV3-1/TRBV3-2
ASSQVWGDNYGYT
>10|TRBV2
ASTVMNTEAF
>13|TRBV2
ASSPHRVKDTEAF
>13|TRBV7-9
ASSSYRADTGELF
>16|TRBV11-2
ASSLVGFEDRGRNTIY
>12|TRBV18
ASSPSGMNTEAF
>14|TRBV27
ASSLSFRRGTTEAF
>13|TRBV28
ASSPRTGVNTEAF
>14|TRBV6-5
ASSYGGGGSGTEAF
>12|TRBV6-5
ASSDPRRGGELF
>12|TRBV11-2
ASSLDGGKNIQY
>11|TRBV27
ASSRGGWYGYT
>14|TRBV15
ATSKGQGLFGNTIY
>12|TRBV6-6
ASSYVGLSYEQY
>14|TRBV9
ASSTQPGLAYNEQF
>12|TRBV29-1
SVDVSSLTETQY
>12|TRBV19
ASSIRGNQETQY
>13|TRBV11-2
ASSLVVSGVDEQF